The sequence of this T cell receptor beta chain was determined in a study of response to subunit inactivated influenza vaccine. TCRdb itself ran the RT-PCR reads through MiXCR, one entry per CDR3 protein. This table has 500,000 to 700,000 distinct CDR3 sequences, under 30% appearing once. This clonotype turned up a few times. In addition, the sample was reused for a study of T cells expressing NK-cell markers. That report adds: 5'RACE template switching built TCR beta cDNA with unique molecular identifiers. Investigators obtained TCR beta repertoires from sorted CD3+CD56+NKG2C+, CD3+CD56+NKG2C- and CD3+CD56-NKG2C+ T cells. HCMV seropositivity marked most of the eight sequenced donors; one was seronegative. Restriction of the sorted population to alpha-beta TCR T cells was achieved in several experiments with an anti-gamma-delta TCR antibody.

Source: CD4+ T cells sorted from PBMCs, taken roughly 12 days after vaccination. This TCR derives from a man in his forties or fifties who received an inactivated influenza vaccine.

The CDR3 is CASSPLGGEANEQFF. The CDR3 DNA sequence: TGTGCCAGCTCACCACTCGGGGGCGAGGCTAATGAGCAGTTCTTC. This rearrangement joins TRBV18 to TRBJ2-1; TRBD1 or TRBD2 may be the D gene (6 bases each). The CDR3 covers 15 residues. Trimming took off 1 base at V and 7 bases at J, with 14 bases between the two ends. Germline CDR1 is KGHSH and CDR2 is LQKENI.